These 10 T cell receptor beta chains came from one sample sequenced in a study of regulatory T cells in long-lasting Graves disease. TCR beta libraries were built with iRepertoire HTBI primers and Arm-PCR of CDR3 regions. TCRdb processed the multiplex PCR reads anew with MiXCR; each CDR3 protein has one entry. The sample includes 650,000 to 850,000 distinct CDR3 sequences, around 32% of them seen just once. Documented time point: persistent/refractory GD, antithyroid drugs over 5 years with positive TRAb. Generation of the TCR library employed RNA extracted from PBMCs. Sequencing used peripheral blood mononuclear cells (PBMCs), obtained when the disease was refractory, from a patient treated with antithyroid drugs. The receptors were sampled from a female donor with Graves disease.

The chain recombines TRBV6-1 with TRBJ2-3; 8 bases agree with TRBD2. Trimming removed 4 bases from V and 5 bases from J; junction bases left unmatched: 8. CDR3 length: 15 amino acids. Germline CDR1 is MNHNS and CDR2 is SASEGT. This chain's CDR3 is CASSGGAGALDTQYF. In DNA, the CDR3 is TGTGCCAGCAGTGGGGGAGCGGGAGCATTAGATACGCAGTATTTT.

This clonotype was seen more than once but under ten times. J is TRBJ1-4 and V is TRBV29-1; 9 nucleotides match TRBD1. The trim removed 7 bases at V and 8 bases at J, leaving 8 bases unmatched. CDR1 and CDR2 from the germline V gene are SQVTM and ANQGSEA. This CDR3 spans 13 amino acids. The CDR3 DNA reads as TGCAGCGGCGGAGGAGGACAGGGGGAAAAACTGTTTTTT. It encodes CSGGGGQGEKLFF.

The chain joins TRBV6-2 or TRBV6-3 to TRBJ2-7, with 8 bases that match TRBD1. CDR3 length: 13 residues. J lost 9 bases, V lost 10 bases, and 14 bases had no gene match. Germline V gives CDR1 MNHEY, CDR2 SVGEGT. The CDR3 here is CAISTGAYSWQYF. CDR3 nucleotides: TGTGCCATTTCGACAGGGGCATATTCGTGGCAGTACTTC.

This clonotype has at least ten counts. The V gene is TRBV28, the J gene TRBJ1-2; D call uncertain. The germline gives CDR1 MDHEN, CDR2 SYDVKM. V was clipped by 3 bases and J by 6 bases, with 11 bases between them. The CDR3 sequence is 13 residues long. The CDR3 DNA reads TGTGCCAGCAGTTTTCTGATGTCGCATGGCTACACCTTC. It translates to CASSFLMSHGYTF.

Regarding this clonotype: The conserved phenylalanine or tryptophan normally closing the CDR3 is absent here, so this likely arose from a read error. The rearrangement joins TRBV2 to TRBJ2-2; TRBD2 is a possible D gene (6 bases). Trimming removed 6 bases from V and 0 bases from J, with 14 bases in between. Germline V gives CDR1 SNHLY, CDR2 FYNNEI. This CDR3 spans 16 amino acids. CDR3 sequence: CASRSRGTPNTGELFS. The CDR3 region has the DNA TGTGCCAGCAGAAGCCGCGGGACTCCGAACACCGGGGAGCTGTTTTCT.

The table lists this clonotype with a few counts. The chain employs TRBV20-1 and TRBJ1-2, with D possibly being TRBD1 (5 bases). Germline V gives CDR1 DFQATT, CDR2 SNEGSKA (reference sequence). The CDR3 consists of 12 residues. V was shortened by 1 base and J by 7 bases, with 10 bases between the two germline ends. The CDR3 DNA follows: TGCAGTGCTAGAGTAGGCGGGGCTGGCTACACCTTC. It translates to CSARVGGAGYTF.

This clonotype was seen repeatedly, ten times or more. The J gene is TRBJ2-7, the V gene TRBV12-3 or TRBV12-4; TRBD2 matches at 9 bases. The V segment lost 7 bases and the J segment 4 bases; nucleotides outside the gene matches: 8. This CDR3 contains 14 residues. CDR3: CASTSLAGGYEQYF. The CDR3 DNA is TGTGCCAGCACCTCCTTGGCGGGAGGGTACGAGCAGTACTTC.

The V gene is TRBV12-3 or TRBV12-4, the J gene TRBJ2-5, with TRBD2 matching over 8 bases. V dropped 6 bases and J dropped 5; count of bases not matched to a gene: 20. This CDR3 comprises 18 residues. The DNA for the CDR3 is TGTGCCAGCAGCTTACGTGTAGGGAGCGGGAGATCGTTGGAGACCCAGTACTTC. Residues: CASSLRVGSGRSLETQYF.

This chain links TRBV12-3 or TRBV12-4 with TRBJ1-2; D is perhaps TRBD1 (5 bases). V lost 4 bases and J 4 bases, leaving 19 bases between the germline ends. This CDR3 contains 16 residues. The CDR3 region is CASSSIAGPAGYGYTF. The CDR3 region has the DNA TGTGCCAGCAGTTCCATAGCAGGGCCCGCTGGCTATGGCTACACCTTC.

The gene calls are TRBV18 and TRBJ1-2; D is uncertain. Germline assignment: CDR1 KGHSH and CDR2 LQKENI. CDR3 length equals 14 residues. Trimming cost V 1 base and J 3 bases, with 9 bases left between them. The CDR3 sequence: CASSPLKSDYGYTF. The CDR3 bases are TGTGCCAGCTCACCACTCAAGTCTGACTATGGCTACACCTTC.